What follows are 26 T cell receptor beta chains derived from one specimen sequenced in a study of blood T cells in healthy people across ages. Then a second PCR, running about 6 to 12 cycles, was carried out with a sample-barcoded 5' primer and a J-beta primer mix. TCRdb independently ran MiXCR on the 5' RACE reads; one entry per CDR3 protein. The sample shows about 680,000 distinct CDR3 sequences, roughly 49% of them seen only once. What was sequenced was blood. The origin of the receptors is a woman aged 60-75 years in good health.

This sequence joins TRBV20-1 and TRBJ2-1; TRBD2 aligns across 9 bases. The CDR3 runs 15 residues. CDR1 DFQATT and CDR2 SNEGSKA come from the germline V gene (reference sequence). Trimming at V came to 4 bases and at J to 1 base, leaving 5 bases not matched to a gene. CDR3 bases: TGCAGTGCTACCATTAGCGGGAGTTCCTACAATGAGCAGTTCTTC. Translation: CSATISGSSYNEQFF.

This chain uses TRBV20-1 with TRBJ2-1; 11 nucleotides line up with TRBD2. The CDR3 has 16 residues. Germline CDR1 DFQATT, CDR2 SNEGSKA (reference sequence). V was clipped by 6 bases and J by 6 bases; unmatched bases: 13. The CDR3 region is CSADQRSGRASNEQFF. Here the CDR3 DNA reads TGCAGTGCCGACCAACGTAGCGGGAGGGCCAGCAATGAGCAGTTCTTC.

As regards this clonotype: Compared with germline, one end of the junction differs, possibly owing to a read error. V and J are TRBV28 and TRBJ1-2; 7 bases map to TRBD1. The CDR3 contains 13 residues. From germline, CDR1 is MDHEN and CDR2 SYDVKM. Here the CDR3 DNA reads TGTGCCAGCAGGACAGGGCTTCCCTATGGCCACACCTTC. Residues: CASRTGLPYGHTF.

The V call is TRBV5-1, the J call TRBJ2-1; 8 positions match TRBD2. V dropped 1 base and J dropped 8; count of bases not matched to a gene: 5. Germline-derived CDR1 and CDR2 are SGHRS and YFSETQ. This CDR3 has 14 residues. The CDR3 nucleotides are TGCGCCAGCAGCTTGCGGGAGGGACGGGATGAGCAGTTCTTC. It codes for CASSLREGRDEQFF.

The CDR3 region has the DNA TGCAGTGCTATCCGGACTAGCGGGGGCAGCTCCTACGAGCAGTACTTC. Amino acid sequence: CSAIRTSGGSSYEQYF. The chain uses TRBV20-1 and TRBJ2-4, with 13 positions matching TRBD2. The J call may be wrong; the DNA end is better matched by TRBJ2-7. This CDR3 comprises 16 residues. Germline V CDR1 and CDR2: DFQATT, SNEGSKA (reference sequence).

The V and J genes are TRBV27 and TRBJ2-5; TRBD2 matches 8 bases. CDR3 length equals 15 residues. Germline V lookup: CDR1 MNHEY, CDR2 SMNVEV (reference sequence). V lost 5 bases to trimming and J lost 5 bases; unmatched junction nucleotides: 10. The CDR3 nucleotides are TGTGCCAGCAGTATGTTCAGCGGGAGTTATGAGACCCAGTACTTC. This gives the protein CASSMFSGSYETQYF.

The CDR3 bases are TGTGCCTGGAGTGTACTCCGGGGCGGGACTGAAGCTTTCTTT. Protein sequence: CAWSVLRGGTEAFF. The V gene is TRBV30, the J gene TRBJ1-1; maybe TRBD1 (5 bases). Deletions cut 0 bases from V and 5 bases from J, with 13 bases between. The CDR3 length is 14 residues. Germline lookup yields CDR1 GTSNPN and CDR2 SVGIG (reference sequence).

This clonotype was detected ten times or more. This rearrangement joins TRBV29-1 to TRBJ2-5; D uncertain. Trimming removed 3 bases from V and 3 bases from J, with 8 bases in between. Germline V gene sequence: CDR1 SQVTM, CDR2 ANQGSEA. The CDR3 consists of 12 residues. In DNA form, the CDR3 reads TGCAGCGTTGAGGCAGCTGAAGAGACCCAGTACTTC. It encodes CSVEAAEETQYF.

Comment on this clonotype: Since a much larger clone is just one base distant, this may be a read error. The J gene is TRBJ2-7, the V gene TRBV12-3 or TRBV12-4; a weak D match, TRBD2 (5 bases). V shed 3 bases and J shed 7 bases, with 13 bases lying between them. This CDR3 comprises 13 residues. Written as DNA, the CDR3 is TGTGCCAGCAGTTTTAGTACGGACTGTGAGCAGTACTTC. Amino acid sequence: CASSFSTDCEQYF.

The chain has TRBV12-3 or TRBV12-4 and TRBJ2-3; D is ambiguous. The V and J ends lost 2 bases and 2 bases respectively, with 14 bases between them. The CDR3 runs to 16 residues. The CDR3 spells CASSLRSVDHTDTQYF. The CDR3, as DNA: TGTGCCAGCAGTTTAAGGAGTGTGGACCACACAGATACGCAGTATTTT.

This CDR3 reads CASGTRTGRNTEAFF. CDR3 DNA sequence: TGTGCCAGCGGCACCAGGACAGGGCGAAACACTGAAGCTTTCTTT. V is TRBV5-6 and J is TRBJ1-1, with 8 bases identical to TRBD1. The CDR3 is 15 amino acids. CDR1 and CDR2 from the germline V gene are SGHDT and YYEEEE. J was trimmed by 2 bases and V by 7 bases; bases with no gene match: 10.

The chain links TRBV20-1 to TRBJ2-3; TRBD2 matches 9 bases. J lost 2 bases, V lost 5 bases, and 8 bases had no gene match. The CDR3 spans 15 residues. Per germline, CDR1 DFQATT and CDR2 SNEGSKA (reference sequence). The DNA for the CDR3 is TGCAGTGCTCCAACTAGCGGGCGACCCACAGATACGCAGTATTTT. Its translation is CSAPTSGRPTDTQYF.

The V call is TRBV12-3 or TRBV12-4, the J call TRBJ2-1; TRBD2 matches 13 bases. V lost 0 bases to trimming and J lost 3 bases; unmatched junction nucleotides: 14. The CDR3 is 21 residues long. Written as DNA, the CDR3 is TGTGCCAGCAGTTTAGCGTTTTACGGGACTAGCGGGATAGATGGCTACAATGAGCAGTTCTTC. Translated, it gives CASSLAFYGTSGIDGYNEQFF.

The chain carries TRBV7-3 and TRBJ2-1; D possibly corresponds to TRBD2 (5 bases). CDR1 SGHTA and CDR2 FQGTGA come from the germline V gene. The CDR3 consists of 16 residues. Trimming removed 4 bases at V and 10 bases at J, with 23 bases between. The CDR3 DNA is TGTGCCAGCAGCTATGAGACCGCCGGGGATCGGGGAGAGCAGTTCTTC. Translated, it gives CASSYETAGDRGEQFF.

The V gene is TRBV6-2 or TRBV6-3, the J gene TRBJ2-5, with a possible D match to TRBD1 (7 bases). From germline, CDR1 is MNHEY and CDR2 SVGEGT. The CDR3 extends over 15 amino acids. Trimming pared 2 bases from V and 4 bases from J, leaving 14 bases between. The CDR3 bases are TGTGCCAGCAGTTACGGAGGGGGACAGAGAGAGACCCAGTACTTC. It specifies CASSYGGGQRETQYF.

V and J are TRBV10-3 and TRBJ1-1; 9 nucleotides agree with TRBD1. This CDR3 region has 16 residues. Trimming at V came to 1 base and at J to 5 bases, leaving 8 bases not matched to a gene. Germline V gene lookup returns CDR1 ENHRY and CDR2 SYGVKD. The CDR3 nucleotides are TGTGCCATCAGTGAGTGGCCGGGACAGGGTGTGACTGAAGCTTTCTTT. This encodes CAISEWPGQGVTEAFF.

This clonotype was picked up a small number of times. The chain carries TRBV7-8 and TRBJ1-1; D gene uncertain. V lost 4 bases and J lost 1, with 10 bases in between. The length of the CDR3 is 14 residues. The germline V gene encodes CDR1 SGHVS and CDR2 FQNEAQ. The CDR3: CASSYGRGNTEAFF. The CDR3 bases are TGTGCCAGCAGCTATGGGCGGGGGAACACTGAAGCTTTCTTT.

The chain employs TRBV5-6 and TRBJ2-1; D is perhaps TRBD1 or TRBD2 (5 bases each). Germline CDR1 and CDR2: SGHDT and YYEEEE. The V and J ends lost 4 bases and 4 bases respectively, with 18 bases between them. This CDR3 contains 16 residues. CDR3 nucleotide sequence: TGTGCCAGCAGCCCCGGTGGGGGAGAGGGGTACAATGAGCAGTTCTTC. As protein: CASSPGGGEGYNEQFF.

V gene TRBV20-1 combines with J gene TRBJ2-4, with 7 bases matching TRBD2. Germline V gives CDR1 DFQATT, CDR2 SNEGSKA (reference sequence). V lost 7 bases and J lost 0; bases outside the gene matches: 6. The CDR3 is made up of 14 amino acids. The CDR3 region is CSVVLAIAKNIQYF. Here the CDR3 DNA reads TGCAGTGTTGTACTAGCGATAGCCAAAAACATTCAGTACTTC.

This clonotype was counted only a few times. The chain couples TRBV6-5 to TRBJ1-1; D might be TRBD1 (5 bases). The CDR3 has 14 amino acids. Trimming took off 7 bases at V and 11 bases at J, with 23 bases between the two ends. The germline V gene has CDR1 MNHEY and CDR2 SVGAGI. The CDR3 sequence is CASNRDGSEVGAFF. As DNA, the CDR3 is TGTGCCAGCAACCGGGACGGATCCGAAGTTGGGGCTTTCTTT.

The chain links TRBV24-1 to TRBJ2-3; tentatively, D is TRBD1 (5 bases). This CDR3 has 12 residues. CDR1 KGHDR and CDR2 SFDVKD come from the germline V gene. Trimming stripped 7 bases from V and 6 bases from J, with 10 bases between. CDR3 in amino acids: CATSSGLDTQYF. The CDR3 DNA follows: TGTGCCACCAGCTCAGGGTTGGATACGCAGTATTTT.

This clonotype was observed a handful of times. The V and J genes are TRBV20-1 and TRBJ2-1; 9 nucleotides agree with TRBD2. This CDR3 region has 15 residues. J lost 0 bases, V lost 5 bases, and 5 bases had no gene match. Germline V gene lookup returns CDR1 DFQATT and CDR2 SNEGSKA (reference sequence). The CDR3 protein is CSAPISGSSYNEQFF. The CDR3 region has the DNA TGCAGTGCTCCGATTAGCGGGAGCTCCTACAATGAGCAGTTCTTC.

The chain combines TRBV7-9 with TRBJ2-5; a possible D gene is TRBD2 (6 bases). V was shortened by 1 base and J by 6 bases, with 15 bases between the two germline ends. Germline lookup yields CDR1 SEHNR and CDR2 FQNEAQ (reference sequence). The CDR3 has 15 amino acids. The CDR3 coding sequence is TGTGCCAGCAGCTTAGGAGCGGGCTTCGCAAAGACCCAGTACTTC. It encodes CASSLGAGFAKTQYF.

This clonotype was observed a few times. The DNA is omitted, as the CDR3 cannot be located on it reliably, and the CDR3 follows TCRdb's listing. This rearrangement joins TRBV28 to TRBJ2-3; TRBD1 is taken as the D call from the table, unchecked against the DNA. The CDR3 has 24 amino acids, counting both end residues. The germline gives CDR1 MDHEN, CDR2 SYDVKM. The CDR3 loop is CASSFRGVGELFFGEGSSTDTQYF.

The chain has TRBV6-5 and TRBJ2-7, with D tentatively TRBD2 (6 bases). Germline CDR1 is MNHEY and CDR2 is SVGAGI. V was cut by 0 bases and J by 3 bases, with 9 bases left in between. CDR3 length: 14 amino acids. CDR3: CASSYSGLLYEQYF. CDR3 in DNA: TGTGCCAGCAGTTACTCGGGACTCCTCTACGAGCAGTACTTC.

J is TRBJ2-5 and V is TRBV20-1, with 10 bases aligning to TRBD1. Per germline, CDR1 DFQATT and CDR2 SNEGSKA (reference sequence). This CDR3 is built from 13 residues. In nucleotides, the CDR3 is TGCAGGGCTCCGGACAGGGGGAGGTGGGAGCAGTACTTC. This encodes CRAPDRGRWEQYF.